The next 29 T cell receptor beta chains were all read from a single sample in a study of Graves' ophthalmopathy and Graves' hyperthyroidism. TCR beta CDR3 regions were amplified from RNA transcripts. Investigators did first-round RT-PCR with HTBI primers, then second-round multiplex PCR. TCRdb re-called the multiplex PCR reads through MiXCR, storing one row per CDR3 protein. The sample holds some 1.1 million distinct CDR3 sequences, less than 45% seen once. Source material: peripheral blood or thyroid tissue (not recorded which). The receptors come from an adult man with Graves' hyperthyroidism.

Note on this clonotype: A much larger clone lies a single base off, so this may be a read error. The chain uses TRBV10-2 and TRBJ1-5, with 7 positions matching TRBD1. Germline V lookup: CDR1 WSHSY, CDR2 SAAADI. CDR3 length: 15 residues. Written as DNA, the CDR3 is TGTGCCAGCAGTGACGGGACAGTGGTGGATCAGCCCCAGCATTTT. The encoded protein is CASSDGTVVDQPQHF.

This clonotype turned up a few times. V is TRBV28 and J is TRBJ1-6; no clear D. CDR1 is MDHEN and CDR2 is SYDVKM in the germline V gene. The V gene lost 2 bases and the J gene lost 2 bases, with 13 bases spanning the gap. CDR3 size: 17 residues. CDR3 coding DNA: TGTGCCAGCAGTTTAACGCGGGCTATCGCCTATAATTCACCCCTCCACTTT. Its translation is CASSLTRAIAYNSPLHF.

This clonotype was detected a few times. V usage is TRBV19 and J usage is TRBJ2-7, with 12 nucleotides matching TRBD1. CDR3 size: 15 residues. Per germline, CDR1 LNHDA and CDR2 SQIVND (reference sequence). The V and J ends lost 3 bases and 2 bases, in that order; junction bases with no gene match: 2. CDR3 in amino acids: CASSMGQGATYEQYF. The CDR3 coding sequence is TGTGCCAGTAGTATGGGACAGGGGGCGACCTACGAGCAGTACTTC.

The table lists this clonotype with a few counts. This chain uses TRBV20-1 with TRBJ2-7, with 10 bases that match TRBD1. The germline V gene has CDR1 DFQATT and CDR2 SNEGSKA (reference sequence). This CDR3 has 15 amino acids. J gave up 3 bases and V 3 bases, and 8 bases lay outside the gene matches. The DNA of the CDR3 is TGCAGTGCTAGCATTAGACAGGGGGCCAACTACGAGCAGTACTTC. The encoded protein is CSASIRQGANYEQYF.

Concerning this clonotype itself: A much bigger clone sits one base away, suggesting this may be a read error. The chain carries TRBV9 and TRBJ1-5, with no clear D. The germline V gene has CDR1 SGDLS and CDR2 YYNGEE. This CDR3 spans 15 amino acids. The V gene lost 3 bases and the J gene lost 0 bases, with 10 bases spanning the gap. CDR3 sequence (DNA): TGTGCCAGCAGCGCAGCGGGCCATAGCAATCAGCCCCAGCATTTT. The encoded protein is CASSAAGHSNQPQHF.

There are many counts of this clonotype. This chain links TRBV7-8 with TRBJ2-7; D is perhaps TRBD1 (6 bases). Germline V gene lookup returns CDR1 SGHVS and CDR2 FQNEAQ. This CDR3 is 15 amino acids long. Trimming shortened V by 5 bases and J by 3 bases, and 17 bases separated the two germline ends. The CDR3 reads CASSRSFEQGYEQYF. CDR3 sequence (DNA): TGTGCCAGCAGCCGTAGTTTTGAACAGGGCTACGAGCAGTACTTC.

This clonotype occurred many times. Written as DNA, the CDR3 is TGTGCCACCAGTGATTTGGGCAGGGACTATGGCTACACCTTC. It specifies CATSDLGRDYGYTF. The chain has TRBV24-1 and TRBJ1-2; tentatively, D is TRBD1 (5 bases). V lost 0 bases, J lost 3 bases, and 7 bases lay in between. The CDR3 loop spans 14 amino acids. Germline V gene sequence: CDR1 KGHDR, CDR2 SFDVKD.

In this sample, this clonotype turned up many times. The gene calls are TRBV7-2 and TRBJ1-4; possible D gene TRBD1, 5 bases. CDR3 length: 15 amino acids. CDR1 is SGHTA, CDR2 FQGNSA, per germline. Trimming cost V 8 bases and J 4 bases, with 17 bases left between them. In nucleotides, the CDR3 is TGTGCCAGCCACGAAGGATACGGGGGTAATGAAAAACTGTTTTTT. Protein product: CASHEGYGGNEKLFF.

This clonotype was seen many times. This chain uses TRBV9 with TRBJ1-1, with 10 nucleotides matching TRBD1. The CDR3 extends over 16 amino acids. CDR1 is SGDLS, CDR2 YYNGEE, per germline. V shed 4 bases and J 5 bases; nucleotides not matched to a gene: 11. The CDR3 spells CASSSGPGQGTTEAFF. CDR3 nucleotide sequence: TGTGCCAGCAGCTCCGGCCCGGGACAGGGGACGACTGAAGCTTTCTTT.

The rearrangement uses TRBV10-3 and TRBJ1-5; 7 positions agree with TRBD1. Trimming at V came to 10 bases and at J to 1 base, leaving 13 bases not matched to a gene. Per the germline V gene, CDR1 is ENHRY and CDR2 is SYGVKD. The CDR3 is 16 residues long. For the CDR3, the DNA is TGTGCCAGCAGGGGGGGGGGGGGTCCAAGCAATCAGCCCCAGCATTTT. Protein: CASRGGGGPSNQPQHF.

The chain links TRBV5-1 to TRBJ1-2; the D is unclear. V dropped 0 bases and J dropped 5 bases, with 14 bases sitting between them. CDR1 is SGHRS and CDR2 is YFSETQ in the germline V gene. The CDR3 has 15 amino acids. In DNA, the CDR3 is TGCGCCAGCAGCTTGGAGAGGGCAGAACCTTATGGCTACACCTTC. It translates to CASSLERAEPYGYTF.

On this clonotype itself: One base away lies a much larger clone, so this may be a sequencing read error. V is TRBV7-9 and J is TRBJ1-5; 10 positions agree with TRBD1. Losses at the gene ends were 2 bases for V and 6 bases for J; bases not matched to a gene: 13. Germline V gene lookup returns CDR1 SEHNR and CDR2 FQNEAQ (reference sequence). The CDR3 consists of 18 residues. The CDR3 here is CASSLQASGQGLPQPQHF. CDR3 nucleotide sequence: TGTGCCAGCAGCTTACAGGCTTCGGGACAGGGGCTTCCTCAGCCCCAGCATTTT.

This clonotype was counted ten times or more. The chain combines TRBV7-9 with TRBJ1-2, with D unresolved. The CDR3 sequence is 15 residues long. Trimming took off 1 base at V and 6 bases at J, with 15 bases between the two ends. In germline, CDR1 is SEHNR, CDR2 FQNEAQ (reference sequence). The CDR3 DNA follows: TGTGCCAGCAGCTTAGTACATCCTCCCACAAATGGCTACACCTTC. As protein: CASSLVHPPTNGYTF.

The J gene is TRBJ2-5, the V gene TRBV4-3; TRBD2 matches 9 bases. V shed 0 bases and J 2 bases; nucleotides not matched to a gene: 4. This CDR3 comprises 16 residues. Germline V gene data show CDR1 as LGHNA and CDR2 as YSLEER. The CDR3 is CASSQDIAGDQETQYF. DNA of the CDR3: TGCGCCAGCAGCCAAGATATAGCGGGGGATCAAGAGACCCAGTACTTC.

As for this clonotype: A junction end diverges from the germline sequence, so it may reflect a read error. V is TRBV29-1 and J is TRBJ2-7, with 8 bases that match TRBD1. Germline CDR1 reads SQVTM; CDR2 reads ANQGSEA. CDR3 length equals 14 residues. CDR3: CSHTSGTGSHEQYF. CDR3 sequence (DNA): TGCAGCCACACATCCGGGACAGGCTCCCACGAGCAGTACTTC.

This clonotype was counted between two and nine times. The V gene is TRBV6-6, the J gene TRBJ2-7; 7 bases map to TRBD1. The CDR3 runs to 15 residues. The V gene end was trimmed by 5 bases and the J gene end by 3 bases; junction bases not matched to a gene: 10. Germline V gene sequence: CDR1 MNHNY, CDR2 SVGAGI (reference sequence). The CDR3 protein is CASSEYWQGVYEQYF. In DNA, the CDR3 is TGTGCCAGCAGTGAATACTGGCAGGGGGTCTACGAGCAGTACTTC.

The chain couples TRBV29-1 to TRBJ1-2; the match to TRBD1 covers 12 bases. The CDR3 has 15 amino acids. Germline loops: CDR1 SQVTM, CDR2 ANQGSEA. With 1 base clipped from V and 6 bases from J, the junction kept 6 bases outside the gene matches. CDR3 protein: CSVEGSGQGANGYTF. Written as DNA, the CDR3 is TGCAGCGTTGAAGGTTCGGGACAGGGGGCAAATGGCTACACCTTC.

V is TRBV9 and J is TRBJ1-5, with a possible D match to TRBD1 (5 bases). The CDR3 is 14 residues long. V dropped 8 bases and J dropped 5 bases, with 17 bases sitting between them. Germline V gives CDR1 SGDLS, CDR2 YYNGEE. CDR3 in DNA: TGTGCCAGAAGGCCGGGGGGGACCCATCAGCCCCAGCATTTT. It encodes CARRPGGTHQPQHF.

The chain is built from TRBV7-9 and TRBJ2-5, with D uncertain. The CDR3 loop spans 16 amino acids. The germline CDR1 and CDR2 sequences are SEHNR and FQNEAQ (reference sequence). V was shortened by 5 bases and J by 6 bases, with 22 bases between the two germline ends. Here the CDR3 DNA reads TGTGCCAGCAGCCAATACCCAGGCGTGATGGTAAAGACCCAGTACTTC. This encodes CASSQYPGVMVKTQYF.

The V gene is TRBV10-3, the J gene TRBJ2-7; no firm D call. The end of the DNA fits TRBJ2-1 better, so the J call may be wrong. The CDR3 has 13 residues. CDR1 is ENHRY and CDR2 is SYGVKD in the germline V gene. The CDR3 DNA sequence: TGTGCCATCAGGGGGAACCTCTACAATGAGCAGTTCTTC. It codes for CAIRGNLYNEQFF.

Concerning this clonotype: One end of the junction varies from germline; a read error may be responsible. The chain has TRBV10-2 and TRBJ1-1; D perhaps matches TRBD1 (5 bases). Germline CDR1 is WSHSY and CDR2 is SAAADI. This CDR3 has 13 amino acids. Written as DNA, the CDR3 is TGTGCCTGGAGTGCCGGGACCGGGGGTGAAGCTTTCTTT. It yields the protein CAWSAGTGGEAFF.

In its sample, this clonotype was seen many times. The rearrangement joins TRBV7-9 to TRBJ2-7, with 10 nucleotides matching TRBD1. J gave up 1 base and V 5 bases, and 5 bases lay outside the gene matches. CDR1 is SEHNR and CDR2 is FQNEAQ in the germline V gene (reference sequence). The CDR3 has 15 amino acids. CDR3 loop: CASSQDRGTSYEQYF. For the CDR3, the DNA is TGTGCCAGCAGCCAGGACAGGGGGACTTCCTACGAGCAGTACTTC.

The table lists this clonotype with many counts. The chain couples TRBV7-2 to TRBJ2-5; TRBD2 agrees at 8 bases. This CDR3 comprises 14 residues. Germline V CDR1 and CDR2: SGHTA, FQGNSA. The J segment lost 1 base and the V segment lost 3 bases, leaving 1 base of the junction unmatched. Written as DNA, the CDR3 is TGTGCCAGCAGCTTGACTAGCGTCCAAGAGACCCAGTACTTC. This translates into CASSLTSVQETQYF.

The chain carries TRBV3-1 and TRBJ1-1; D gene unclear. Germline V CDR1 and CDR2: LGHDT, YNNKEL (reference sequence). V lost 0 bases to trimming and J lost 3 bases, with 8 bases between them. CDR3 length: 14 amino acids. The CDR3 bases are TGTGCCAGCAGCCAAGATCCTTACCACACTGAAGCTTTCTTT. Residues: CASSQDPYHTEAFF.

This sequence joins TRBV7-9 and TRBJ1-6, with 7 bases that match TRBD1. Germline V lookup: CDR1 SEHNR, CDR2 FQNEAQ (reference sequence). This CDR3 region has 16 residues. V shed 5 bases and J 6 bases; nucleotides not matched to a gene: 10. CDR3 coding DNA: TGTGCCAGCAGCCCAACCGGACAGGCAACTAATTCACCCCTCCACTTT. This sequence encodes CASSPTGQATNSPLHF.

V usage is TRBV30 and J usage is TRBJ2-5; D possibly corresponds to TRBD2 (6 bases). Germline V gives CDR1 GTSNPN, CDR2 SVGIG (reference sequence). The CDR3 loop spans 12 amino acids. The V end lost 4 bases, the J end lost 1 base, and 7 bases lay between the germline ends. The CDR3 spells CAWKLAQETQYF. The CDR3 region has the DNA TGTGCCTGGAAACTAGCCCAAGAGACCCAGTACTTC.

The count of this clonotype is one. This chain joins TRBV2 and TRBJ1-5; D perhaps matches TRBD1 (5 bases). Trimming cost V 7 bases and J 5 bases, with 15 bases left between them. Per the germline V gene, CDR1 is SNHLY and CDR2 is FYNNEI. The CDR3 has 14 amino acids. As DNA, the CDR3 is TGTGCCAGCAATATCGGACGGGGGGATCAGCCCCAGCATTTT. Amino acid sequence: CASNIGRGDQPQHF.

The rearrangement links TRBV25-1 to TRBJ2-1; TRBD2 matches at 8 bases. The germline gives CDR1 MGHDK, CDR2 SYGVNS. This CDR3 comprises 14 residues. Trimming cost V 4 bases and J 4 bases; bases outside gene matches: 3. Here the CDR3 DNA reads TGTGCCAGCAGTGTTGCGGGGGGTTACAATGAGCAGTTCTTC. Protein: CASSVAGGYNEQFF.

This chain uses TRBV19 with TRBJ1-1, with D uncertain. Looked up from germline, CDR1 is LNHDA and CDR2 is SQIVND (reference sequence). Trimming took 3 bases from V and 4 from J, leaving 9 bases between them. The CDR3 spans 13 residues. For the CDR3, the DNA is TGTGCCAGTAGTATTGGGGTCTTCACTGAAGCTTTCTTT. Protein sequence: CASSIGVFTEAFF.